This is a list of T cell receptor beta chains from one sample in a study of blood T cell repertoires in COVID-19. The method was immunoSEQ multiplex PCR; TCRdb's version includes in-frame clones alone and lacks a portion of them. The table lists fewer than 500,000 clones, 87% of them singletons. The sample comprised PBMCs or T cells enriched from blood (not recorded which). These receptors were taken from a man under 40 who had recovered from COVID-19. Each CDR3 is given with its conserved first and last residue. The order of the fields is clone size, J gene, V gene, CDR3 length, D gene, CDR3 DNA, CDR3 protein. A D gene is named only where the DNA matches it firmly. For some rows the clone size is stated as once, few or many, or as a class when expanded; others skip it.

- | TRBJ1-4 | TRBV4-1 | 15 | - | TGCGCCAGCAGCCAGACCGGACAGAATAATGAAAAACTGTTTTTT | CASSQTGQNNEKLFF
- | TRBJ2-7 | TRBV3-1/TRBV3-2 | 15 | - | TGTGCCAGCAGCTACGCACGTTCAGGGGAGGGCGAGCAGTACTTC | CASSYARSGEGEQYF
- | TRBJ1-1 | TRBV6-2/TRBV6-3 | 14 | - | TGTGCCAGCAGCCCACTGCTAATGAACACTGAAGCTTTCTTT | CASSPLLMNTEAFF
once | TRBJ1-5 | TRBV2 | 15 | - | TGTGCCAGCAGTCTCAGGATACTTAGCAATCAGCCCCAGCATTTT | CASSLRILSNQPQHF
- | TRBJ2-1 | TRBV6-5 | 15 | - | TGTGCCAGCAGCCCGGACAATACGGGCAACAATGAGCAGTTCTTC | CASSPDNTGNNEQFF
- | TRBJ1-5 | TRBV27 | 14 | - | TGTGCCAGCAGTTCTCAGGGTAGTAATCAGCCCCAGCATTTT | CASSSQGSNQPQHF
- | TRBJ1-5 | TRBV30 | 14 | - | TGTGCCTGGAGTGGGGGGGGTGGCAATCAGCCCCAGCATTTT | CAWSGGGGNQPQHF
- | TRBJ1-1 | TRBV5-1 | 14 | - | TGCGCCAGCACAGTTGGTGAAGTGAACACTGAAGCTTTCTTT | CASTVGEVNTEAFF
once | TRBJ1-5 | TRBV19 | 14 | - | TGTGCCAGTAGGGGCGGACAGCCCAATCAGCCCCAGCATTTT | CASRGGQPNQPQHF
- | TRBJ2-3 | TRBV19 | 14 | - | TGTGCCAGTAGCCTACTAGGTGGCACAGATACGCAGTATTTT | CASSLLGGTDTQYF
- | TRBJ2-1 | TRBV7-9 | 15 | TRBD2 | TGTGCCAGCAGCTTAGAGGCGGGGGGATACAATGAGCAGTTCTTC | CASSLEAGGYNEQFF
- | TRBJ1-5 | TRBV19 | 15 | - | TGTGCCAGTAGTATATGGGGGGTTGGCAATCAGCCCCAGCATTTT | CASSIWGVGNQPQHF
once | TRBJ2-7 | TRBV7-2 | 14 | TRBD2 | TGTGCCAGCAGCTCGGGACTAGCTCTCTACGAGCAGTACTTC | CASSSGLALYEQYF
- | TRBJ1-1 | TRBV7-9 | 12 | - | TGTGCCAGCAGCTACAGGGACACTGAAGCTTTCTTT | CASSYRDTEAFF
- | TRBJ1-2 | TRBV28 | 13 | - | TGTGCCAGCAGTTCAGGGTCTGTGTATGGCTACACCTTC | CASSSGSVYGYTF
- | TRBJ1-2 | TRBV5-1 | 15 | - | TGCGCCAGCAGCTTGGTTGACAGGCTGAACTATGGCTACACCTTC | CASSLVDRLNYGYTF
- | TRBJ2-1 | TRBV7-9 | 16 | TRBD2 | TGTGCCAGCAGCCCCAGGACTAGCGGGGTCTCCAATGAGCAGTTCTTC | CASSPRTSGVSNEQFF
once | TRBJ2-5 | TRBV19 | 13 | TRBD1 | TGTGCCACAGCGACAGGGGCTCAAGAGACCCAGTACTTC | CATATGAQETQYF
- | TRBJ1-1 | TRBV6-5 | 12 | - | TGTGCCACTAGGTCTCCCGCCGGTGAAGCTTTCTTT | CATRSPAGEAFF
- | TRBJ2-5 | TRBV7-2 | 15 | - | TGTGCCAGCAGCTTACGACCCGGGATCCAAGAGACCCAGTACTTC | CASSLRPGIQETQYF
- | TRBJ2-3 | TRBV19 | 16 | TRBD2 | TGTGCCAGTACCCAGACACTAGCGGGGAGCACAGATACGCAGTATTTT | CASTQTLAGSTDTQYF
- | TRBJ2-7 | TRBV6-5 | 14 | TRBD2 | TGTGCCAGCAGCCTCAGCGGGGGAGCCTACGAGCAGTACTTC | CASSLSGGAYEQYF
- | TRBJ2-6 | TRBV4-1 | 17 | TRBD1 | TGCGCCAGCAGCCAAGGTACAGGGGGCTCTGGGGCCAACGTCCTGACTTTC | CASSQGTGGSGANVLTF
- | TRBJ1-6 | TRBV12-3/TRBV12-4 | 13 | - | TGTGCCAGCAGCCCGACACGAAATTCACCCCTCCACTTT | CASSPTRNSPLHF
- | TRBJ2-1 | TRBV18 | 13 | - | TGTGCCAGCTCACCAATTGGGCAGGGAGGTTTGTTCTTC | CASSPIGQGGLFF